The sequence of this TCR beta chain was determined in a study of T cell responses to AZD1222 COVID-19 vaccine. Repertoires were generated with immunoSEQ multiplex PCR, while TCRdb's copy carries only in-frame clones and drops some. The sample yields approximately 130,000 clones, about nine tenths seen once. Study conclusions and caveats: Repertoire samples came only from after the peak T cell response. Donors, mostly white British, included more females; clonal diversity was possibly underestimated. The study identified only six AZD1222 recipients as seropositive at baseline. Spike-spanning, vaccine-associated CD4 TCRs were dominant at 160-218 and 743-854.

Regarding this clone: Antigen specificity is unknown.

Looked up from germline, CDR1 is MNHEY and CDR2 is SVGEGT. The CDR3 is 17 amino acids. V lost 2 bases, J lost 2 bases, and 18 bases lay in between. The receptor comes from an adult who received the AZD1222 COVID-19 vaccine. The sample consisted of peripheral blood, taken 28 days after the second AZD1222 dose. The rearrangement uses TRBV6-2 or TRBV6-3 and TRBJ1-1; D gene ambiguous. The CDR3 loop reads CASSYLGSLNLNTEAFF. The DNA of the CDR3 is TGTGCCAGCAGTTACCTGGGCTCCCTAAACCTCAACACTGAAGCTTTCTTT.